The sequence of this T cell receptor beta chain was determined in a study of T cell changes during pregnancy in multiple sclerosis. Assay: immunoSEQ multiplex PCR; the TCRdb copy retains only in-frame clones and omits some. The table includes some 100,000 clones, 94% detected once. This clone has just one count. This sequence was found in a female donor with multiple sclerosis, enrolled in a pregnancy study. Sequencing was performed on peripheral blood, taken before pregnancy.

This chain's CDR3 is CASSSSVSGHQPQHF. In DNA form, the CDR3 reads TGTGCCAGTAGTTCATCCGTTTCAGGTCACCAGCCCCAGCATTTT. The rearrangement uses TRBV19 and TRBJ1-5; D is undetermined. The CDR3 length is 15 residues. Looked up from germline, CDR1 is LNHDA and CDR2 is SQIVND (reference sequence). The germline V and J ends were trimmed by 5 bases and 7 bases, with 18 bases remaining between them.